Below, 4 T cell receptor beta chains from the same sample are listed, as sequenced in a study of blood T cell repertoires in COVID-19. Clones were sequenced by immunoSEQ multiplex PCR, and TCRdb holds only the in-frame ones, with some missing. The profile shows 220,000 or so clones, less than 85% of them singletons. Sequenced input: peripheral blood. The receptors here all came from a woman older than 75 with acute or convalescent COVID-19.

This clone was observed a single time. The gene calls are TRBV5-1 and TRBJ2-7; 12 positions agree with TRBD1. The CDR3 covers 14 residues. The V gene's germline CDR1 is SGHRS and CDR2 YFSETQ. J gave up 4 bases and V 4 bases, and 3 bases lay outside the gene matches. The DNA for the CDR3 is TGCGCCAGCAGCCGGGACAGGGGGCCGTACGAGCAGTACTTC. It translates to CASSRDRGPYEQYF.

Written as DNA, the CDR3 is TGTGCCAGCAGCCAACTGGGGAGCGGGGTGCTGTCCTACAATGAGCAGTTCTTC. Translated, it gives CASSQLGSGVLSYNEQFF. V usage is TRBV14 and J usage is TRBJ2-1; 7 nucleotides agree with TRBD2. The V gene end was trimmed by 2 bases and the J gene end by 1 base; junction bases not matched to a gene: 11. The CDR3 sequence is 18 residues long. Germline V gives CDR1 SGHDN, CDR2 FVKESK.

This clone has only one observation. The gene calls are TRBV6-6 and TRBJ1-6; 7 nucleotides align to TRBD1. The length of the CDR3 is 16 residues. Germline V CDR1 and CDR2: MNHNY, SVGAGI (reference sequence). V lost 5 bases to trimming and J lost 6 bases; unmatched junction nucleotides: 10. CDR3 bases: TGTGCCAGCAGTACCAGTAACAGGGGCGGTAATTCACCCCTCCACTTT. Its translation: CASSTSNRGGNSPLHF.

The CDR3 region has the DNA TGTGCCAGCAGCCCCAGCTCAGGGTACAATGAGCAGTTCTTC. Translating gives CASSPSSGYNEQFF. This chain uses TRBV9 with TRBJ2-1; D may be TRBD1 (5 bases). The CDR3 is 14 amino acids. Germline V gene sequence: CDR1 SGDLS, CDR2 YYNGEE. V dropped 4 bases and J dropped 4 bases, with 12 bases sitting between them.